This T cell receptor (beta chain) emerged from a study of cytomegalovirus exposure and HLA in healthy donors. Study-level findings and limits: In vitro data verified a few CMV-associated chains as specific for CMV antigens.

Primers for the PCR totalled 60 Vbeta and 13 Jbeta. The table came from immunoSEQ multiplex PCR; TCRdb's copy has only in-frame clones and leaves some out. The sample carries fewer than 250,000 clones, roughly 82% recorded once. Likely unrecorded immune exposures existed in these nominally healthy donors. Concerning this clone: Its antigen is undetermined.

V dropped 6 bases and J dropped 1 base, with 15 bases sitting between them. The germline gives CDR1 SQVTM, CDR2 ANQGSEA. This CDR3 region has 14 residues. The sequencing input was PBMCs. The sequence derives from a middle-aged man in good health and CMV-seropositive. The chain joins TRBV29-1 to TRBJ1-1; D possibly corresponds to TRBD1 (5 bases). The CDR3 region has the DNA TGCAGCGTACCACTCCGGGACTCGAACACTGAAGCTTTCTTT. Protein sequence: CSVPLRDSNTEAFF.